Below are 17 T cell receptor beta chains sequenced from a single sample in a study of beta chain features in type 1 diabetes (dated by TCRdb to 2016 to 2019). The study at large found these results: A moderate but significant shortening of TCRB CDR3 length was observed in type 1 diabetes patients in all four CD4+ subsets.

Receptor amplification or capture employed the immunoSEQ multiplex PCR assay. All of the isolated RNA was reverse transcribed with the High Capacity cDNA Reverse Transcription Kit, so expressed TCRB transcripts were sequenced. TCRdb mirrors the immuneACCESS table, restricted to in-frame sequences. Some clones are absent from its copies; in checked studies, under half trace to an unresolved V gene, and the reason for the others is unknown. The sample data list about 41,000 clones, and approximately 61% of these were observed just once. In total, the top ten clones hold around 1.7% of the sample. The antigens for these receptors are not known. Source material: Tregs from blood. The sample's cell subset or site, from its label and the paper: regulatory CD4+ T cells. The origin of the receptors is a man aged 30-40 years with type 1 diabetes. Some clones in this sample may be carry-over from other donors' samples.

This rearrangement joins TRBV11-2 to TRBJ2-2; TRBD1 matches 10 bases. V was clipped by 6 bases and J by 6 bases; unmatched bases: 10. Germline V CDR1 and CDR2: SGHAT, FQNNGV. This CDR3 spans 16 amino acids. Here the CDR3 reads CASRIIGTGAAGELFF. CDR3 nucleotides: TGTGCCAGCAGGATTATAGGGACAGGGGCGGCCGGGGAGCTGTTTTTT.

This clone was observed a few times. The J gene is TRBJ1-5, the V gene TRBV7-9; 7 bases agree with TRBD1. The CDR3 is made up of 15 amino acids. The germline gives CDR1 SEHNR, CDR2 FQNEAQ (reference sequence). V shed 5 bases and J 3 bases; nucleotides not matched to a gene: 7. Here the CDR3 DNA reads TGTGCCAGCAGCCCCCAGGGGGGAGACAATCAGCCCCAGCATTTT. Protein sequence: CASSPQGGDNQPQHF.

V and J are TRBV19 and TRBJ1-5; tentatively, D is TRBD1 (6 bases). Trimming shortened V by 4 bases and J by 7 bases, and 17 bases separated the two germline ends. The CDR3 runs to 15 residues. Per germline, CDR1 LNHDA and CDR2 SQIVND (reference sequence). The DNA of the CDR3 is TGTGCCAGTAGTAATTTAGGGCAGGGGCAACAGCCCCAGCATTTT. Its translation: CASSNLGQGQQPQHF.

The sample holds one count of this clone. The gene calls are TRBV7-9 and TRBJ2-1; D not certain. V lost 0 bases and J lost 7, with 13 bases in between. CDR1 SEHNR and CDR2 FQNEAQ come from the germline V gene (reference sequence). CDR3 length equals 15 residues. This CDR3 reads CASSLARSFANEQFF. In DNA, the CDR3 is TGTGCCAGCAGCTTAGCTAGGAGTTTCGCGAATGAGCAGTTCTTC.

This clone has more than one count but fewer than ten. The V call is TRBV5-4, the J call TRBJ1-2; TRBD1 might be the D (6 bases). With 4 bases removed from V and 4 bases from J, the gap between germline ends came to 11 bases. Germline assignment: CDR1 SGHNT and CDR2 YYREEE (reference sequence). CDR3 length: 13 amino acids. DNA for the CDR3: TGTGCCAGCAGCCTCACAGGGATCTATGGCTACACCTTC. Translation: CASSLTGIYGYTF.

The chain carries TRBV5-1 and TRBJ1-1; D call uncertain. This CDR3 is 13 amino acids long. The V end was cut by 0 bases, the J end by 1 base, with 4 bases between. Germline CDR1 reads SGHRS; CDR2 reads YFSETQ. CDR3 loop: CASSLGRNTEAFF. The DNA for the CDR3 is TGCGCCAGCAGCTTGGGCAGGAACACTGAAGCTTTCTTT.

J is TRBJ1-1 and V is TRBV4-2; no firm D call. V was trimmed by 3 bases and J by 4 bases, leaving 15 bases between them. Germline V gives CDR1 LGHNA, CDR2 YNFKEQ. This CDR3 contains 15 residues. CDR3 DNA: TGTGCCAGCAGCCAGACCCCGGGGAGGATCACTGAAGCTTTCTTT. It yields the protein CASSQTPGRITEAFF.

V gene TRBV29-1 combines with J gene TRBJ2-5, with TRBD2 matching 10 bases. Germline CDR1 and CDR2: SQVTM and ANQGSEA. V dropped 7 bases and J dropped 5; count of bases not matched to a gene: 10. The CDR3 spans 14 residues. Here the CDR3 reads CSAGASGGRETQYF. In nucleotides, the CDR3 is TGCAGCGCGGGGGCTAGCGGGGGCCGGGAGACCCAGTACTTC. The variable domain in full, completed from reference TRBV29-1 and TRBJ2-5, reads SAVISQKPSRDICQRGTSLTIQCQVDSQVTMMFWYRQQPGQSLTLIATANQGSEATYESGFVIDKFPISRPNLTFSTLTVSNMSPEDSSIYLCSAGASGGRETQYFGPGTRLLVL.

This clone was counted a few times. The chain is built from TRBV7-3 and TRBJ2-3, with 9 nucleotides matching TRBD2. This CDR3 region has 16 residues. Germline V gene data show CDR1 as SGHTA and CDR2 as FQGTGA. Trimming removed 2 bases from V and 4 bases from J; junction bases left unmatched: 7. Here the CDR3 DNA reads TGTGCCAGCAGCTTATCTCCAGCGGGAGGTGCAGATACGCAGTATTTT. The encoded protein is CASSLSPAGGADTQYF.

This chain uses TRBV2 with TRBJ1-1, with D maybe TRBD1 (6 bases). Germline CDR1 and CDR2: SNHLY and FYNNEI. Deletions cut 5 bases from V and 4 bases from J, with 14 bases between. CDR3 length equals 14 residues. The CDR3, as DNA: TGTGCCAGCAGTCCGCCCCCACAGGGCACTGAAGCTTTCTTT. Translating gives CASSPPPQGTEAFF.

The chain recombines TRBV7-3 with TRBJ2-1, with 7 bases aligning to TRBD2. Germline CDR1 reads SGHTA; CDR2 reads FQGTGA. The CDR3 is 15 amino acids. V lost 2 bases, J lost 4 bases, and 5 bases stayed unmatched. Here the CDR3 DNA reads TGTGCCAGCAGCTTAGGGGCGGGGGAGTACAATGAGCAGTTCTTC. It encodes CASSLGAGEYNEQFF.

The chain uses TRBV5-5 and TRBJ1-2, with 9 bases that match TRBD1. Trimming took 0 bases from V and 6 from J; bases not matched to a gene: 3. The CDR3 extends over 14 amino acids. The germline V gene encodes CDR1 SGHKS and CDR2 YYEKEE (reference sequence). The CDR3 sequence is CASSLGGQGNGYTF. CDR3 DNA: TGTGCCAGCAGCTTGGGAGGACAGGGGAATGGCTACACCTTC.

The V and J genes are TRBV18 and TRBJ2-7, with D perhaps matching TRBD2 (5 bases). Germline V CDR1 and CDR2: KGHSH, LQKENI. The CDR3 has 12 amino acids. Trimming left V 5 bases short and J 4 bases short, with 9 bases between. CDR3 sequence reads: CASSGGSYEQYF. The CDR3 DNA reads TGTGCCAGCTCAGGCGGGTCTTACGAGCAGTACTTC.

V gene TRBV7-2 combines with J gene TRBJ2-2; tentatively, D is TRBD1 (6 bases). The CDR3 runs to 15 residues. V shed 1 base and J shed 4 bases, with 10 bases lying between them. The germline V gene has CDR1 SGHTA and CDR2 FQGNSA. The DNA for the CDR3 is TGTGCCAGCAGCTTAGGGCAGGGGCGCACCGGGGAGCTGTTTTTT. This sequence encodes CASSLGQGRTGELFF.

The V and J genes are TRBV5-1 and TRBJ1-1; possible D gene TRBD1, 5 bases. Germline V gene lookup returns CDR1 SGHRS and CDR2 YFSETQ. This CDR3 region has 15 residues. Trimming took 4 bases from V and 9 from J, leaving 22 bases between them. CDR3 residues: CASSISIGGPSKAFF. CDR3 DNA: TGCGCCAGCAGCATCAGTATCGGGGGTCCCTCTAAAGCTTTCTTT. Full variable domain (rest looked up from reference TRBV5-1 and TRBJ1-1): KAGVTQTPRYLIKTRGQQVTLSCSPISGHRSVSWYQQTPGQGLQFLFEYFSETQRNKGNFPGRFSGRQFSNSRSEMNVSTLELGDSALYLCASSISIGGPSKAFFGQGTRLTVV.

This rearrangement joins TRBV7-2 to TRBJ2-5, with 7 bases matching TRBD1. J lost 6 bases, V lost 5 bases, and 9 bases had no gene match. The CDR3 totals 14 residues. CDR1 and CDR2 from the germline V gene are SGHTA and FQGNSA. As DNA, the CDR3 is TGTGCCAGCAGCCCCAGACAGGGAAGTAAGACCCAGTACTTC. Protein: CASSPRQGSKTQYF. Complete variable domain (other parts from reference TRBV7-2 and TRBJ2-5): GAGVSQSPSNKVTEKGKDVELRCDPISGHTALYWYRQSLGQGLEFLIYFQGNSAPDKSGLPSDRFSAERTGGSVSTLTIQRTQQEDSAVYLCASSPRQGSKTQYFGPGTRLLVL.

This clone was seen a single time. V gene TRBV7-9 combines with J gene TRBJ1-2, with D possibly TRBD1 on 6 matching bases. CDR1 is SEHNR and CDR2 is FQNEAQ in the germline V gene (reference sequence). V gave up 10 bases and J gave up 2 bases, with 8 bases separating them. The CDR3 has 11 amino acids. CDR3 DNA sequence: TGTGCCATCGACAGGAACTATGGCTACACCTTC. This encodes CAIDRNYGYTF.